This TCR beta chain was identified in a study of blood T cell repertoires in COVID-19. The wider study: The samples span acute and convalescent COVID-19 from the United States, Italy and Spain.

TCRdb's copy holds only in-frame clones and misses some; the assay was immunoSEQ multiplex PCR. The repertoire includes some 300,000 clones, around 86% of them detected once, and less than 2% sits in the top ten. Germline lookup yields CDR1 MNHEY and CDR2 SMNVEV (reference sequence). The V end was cut by 6 bases, the J end by 0 bases, with 10 bases between. The CDR3 extends over 14 amino acids. The sequenced sample consisted of PBMCs or T cells enriched from blood (not recorded which). The chain links TRBV27 to TRBJ2-3; no clear D. The receptor comes from a woman aged 40 to 50 who had recovered from COVID-19. Written as DNA, the CDR3 is TGTGCCAGCAGCAGACAACTTAGCACAGATACGCAGTATTTT. Translated, it gives CASSRQLSTDTQYF.